What follows are 12 T cell receptor beta chains derived from one specimen sequenced in a study of cytomegalovirus exposure and HLA in healthy donors. PCR primers comprised 60 Vbeta and 13 Jbeta primers. Measured with immunoSEQ multiplex PCR; TCRdb has only the in-frame clones, and not every one. This sample has about 150,000 clones; 75% occur once, and the top ten carry roughly 12%. Sequenced input: PBMCs. All receptors come from a man between 18 and 29 years old in good health and CMV-seropositive.

V is TRBV2 and J is TRBJ2-2; the D gene is possibly TRBD2 (5 bases). The CDR3 is 13 residues long. V lost 2 bases and J lost 6, with 7 bases in between. Germline values: CDR1 SNHLY, CDR2 FYNNEI. The CDR3 loop reads CASSETSSGELFF. CDR3 coding DNA: TGTGCCAGCAGTGAAACTAGTTCCGGGGAGCTGTTTTTT.

V usage is TRBV19 and J usage is TRBJ2-1; 7 bases map to TRBD1. This CDR3 has 14 amino acids. The J segment lost 3 bases and the V segment lost 7 bases, leaving 6 bases of the junction unmatched. Per the germline V gene, CDR1 is LNHDA and CDR2 is SQIVND (reference sequence). The CDR3 DNA sequence: TGTGCCAGTAATTCCGGGACAGTCTACAATGAGCAGTTCTTC. It yields the protein CASNSGTVYNEQFF.

This clone was seen only a few times. V gene TRBV7-9 combines with J gene TRBJ1-5, with D perhaps matching TRBD1 (5 bases). The germline V and J ends were trimmed by 4 bases and 0 bases, with 16 bases remaining between them. Per the germline V gene, CDR1 is SEHNR and CDR2 is FQNEAQ (reference sequence). There are 17 residues in the CDR3. For the CDR3, the DNA is TGTGCCAGCAGCTCCGGGGGGGGACTTGCTAGCAATCAGCCCCAGCATTTT. Translated, it gives CASSSGGGLASNQPQHF.

The chain couples TRBV27 to TRBJ1-1; the D is unclear. Trimming took off 7 bases at V and 5 bases at J, with 17 bases between the two ends. Germline CDR1 reads MNHEY; CDR2 reads SMNVEV (reference sequence). This CDR3 region has 14 residues. As DNA, the CDR3 is TGTGCCAGCAATACCGCGGCCGGAACAACTGAAGCTTTCTTT. This gives the protein CASNTAAGTTEAFF.

This clone was found a few times. This chain connects TRBV7-9 to TRBJ1-2, with 9 bases lining up with TRBD1. The V and J ends lost 3 bases and 4 bases, in that order; junction bases with no gene match: 3. Germline lookup yields CDR1 SEHNR and CDR2 FQNEAQ (reference sequence). CDR3 size: 14 residues. CDR3 sequence reads: CASSFGQGFYGYTF. The CDR3 bases are TGTGCCAGCAGCTTCGGACAGGGGTTCTATGGCTACACCTTC.

CDR3: CASSPQGRVNEQFF. The CDR3 nucleotides are TGTGCCAGCAGCCCCCAGGGCAGGGTCAATGAGCAGTTCTTC. The chain combines TRBV27 with TRBJ2-1; TRBD1 is a possible D gene (5 bases). The CDR3 spans 14 residues. The germline V gene encodes CDR1 MNHEY and CDR2 SMNVEV (reference sequence). Trimming removed 6 bases at V and 6 bases at J, with 15 bases between.

The genes are TRBV6-5 and TRBJ2-1; TRBD2 aligns across 12 bases. The V gene end was trimmed by 2 bases and the J gene end by 9 bases; junction bases not matched to a gene: 5. Germline assignment: CDR1 MNHEY and CDR2 SVGAGI. This CDR3 spans 15 amino acids. The CDR3: CASSYVLAGGVEQFF. DNA for the CDR3: TGTGCCAGCAGTTACGTACTAGCGGGAGGTGTTGAGCAGTTCTTC.

This clone was seen only a few times. This chain joins TRBV30 and TRBJ1-1, with 7 bases matching TRBD1. This CDR3 is 14 amino acids long. V gave up 2 bases and J gave up 3 bases; unmatched junction bases: 6. Germline-derived CDR1 and CDR2 are GTSNPN and SVGIG (reference sequence). The CDR3 loop is CAWSTRQGYTEAFF. The CDR3 coding sequence is TGTGCCTGGAGTACCAGACAGGGATACACTGAAGCTTTCTTT.

The chain uses TRBV23-1 and TRBJ2-2, with TRBD1 identical over 9 bases. TRBV23-1 is known as an ORF, though its function is uncertain. The CDR3 is 15 residues long. Germline trimming cut 7 bases from V and 1 base from J; bases unmatched to any gene: 4. CDR3 sequence: CASNDRGENTGELFF. The CDR3 DNA follows: TGCGCCAGCAATGACAGGGGGGAGAACACCGGGGAGCTGTTTTTT.

This chain joins TRBV7-3 and TRBJ2-3; 12 bases match TRBD2. This CDR3 contains 18 residues. After removal of 4 bases from V and 0 bases from J, the junction contained 8 bases not matched to a gene. Germline V gives CDR1 SGHTA, CDR2 FQGTGA. The CDR3 DNA sequence: TGTGCCAGCAGCTCACCGGGACTAGCGGGTTATAGCACAGATACGCAGTATTTT. Translation: CASSSPGLAGYSTDTQYF.

The rearrangement joins TRBV19 to TRBJ2-7; TRBD2 aligns across 14 bases. Trimming removed 3 bases from V and 7 bases from J; junction bases left unmatched: 11. Germline CDR1 LNHDA, CDR2 SQIVND (reference sequence). This CDR3 is 17 amino acids long. This CDR3 is CASSIDGTSGSFLEQYF. The CDR3 DNA follows: TGTGCCAGTAGTATTGACGGGACTAGCGGGAGTTTCTTAGAGCAGTACTTC.

This clone has a handful of counts. The chain has TRBV4-1 and TRBJ1-1; D may be TRBD1 (5 bases). This CDR3 is built from 16 residues. V lost 0 bases to trimming and J lost 1 base, with 12 bases between them. CDR1 is MGHRA, CDR2 YSYEKL, per germline. CDR3 protein: CASSQEIGRANTEAFF. The CDR3 DNA follows: TGCGCCAGCAGCCAAGAAATCGGCAGGGCGAACACTGAAGCTTTCTTT.